The next 25 T cell receptor beta chains were all read from a single sample in a study of blood T cell repertoires in COVID-19. Libraries were prepared by immunoSEQ multiplex PCR; TCRdb keeps only in-frame clonotypes and omits some of them. The sample comprises 150,000 to 200,000 clones, around 85% of which are singletons, and around 8.6% rests with the top ten. Sequencing was carried out using peripheral blood. All receptors come from a man aged 45-65 years with active or convalescent COVID-19.

The chain has TRBV28 and TRBJ2-7; a weak D match, TRBD2 (7 bases). Per the germline V gene, CDR1 is MDHEN and CDR2 is SYDVKM. The CDR3 loop spans 15 amino acids. V was pared by 1 base and J by 0 bases, with 10 bases between. The CDR3 DNA sequence: TGTGCCAGCAGTTTATACAGGGACTACTCCTACGAGCAGTACTTC. Its translation is CASSLYRDYSYEQYF.

This chain joins TRBV12-5 and TRBJ2-5, with TRBD1 identical over 9 bases. Germline-derived CDR1 and CDR2 are LGHNT and FRNRAP. The CDR3 loop spans 14 amino acids. The V and J ends lost 5 bases and 5 bases, in that order; junction bases with no gene match: 6. As DNA, the CDR3 is TGTGCTAGTGGTGCGGGACAGGGTCAGGAGACCCAGTACTTC. Protein sequence: CASGAGQGQETQYF.

V and J are TRBV3-1 (or the pseudogene TRBV3-2) and TRBJ1-2, with no clear D. This CDR3 comprises 12 residues. Trimming shortened V by 4 bases and J by 3 bases, and 6 bases separated the two germline ends. CDR1 and CDR2 (germline): LGHDT, YNNKEL (reference sequence). This chain's CDR3 is CASSPRDYGYTF. In nucleotides, the CDR3 is TGTGCCAGCAGCCCGCGGGACTATGGCTACACCTTC.

This chain uses TRBV12-5 with TRBJ2-1; 11 bases map to TRBD2. CDR3 size: 16 residues. V dropped 7 bases and J dropped 7; count of bases not matched to a gene: 12. Per germline, CDR1 LGHNT and CDR2 FRNRAP. The CDR3 is CASASIAGGHTNEQFF. As DNA, the CDR3 is TGTGCTAGTGCTTCAATAGCGGGGGGGCATACGAATGAGCAGTTCTTC.

The J gene is TRBJ2-5, the V gene TRBV7-2; 7 positions agree with TRBD2. The CDR3 is made up of 14 amino acids. The junction had 9 bases not matched to a gene; V was cut back by 4 bases and J by 7 bases. The V gene's germline CDR1 is SGHTA and CDR2 FQGNSA. CDR3 DNA: TGTGCCAGCAGCTCCCGTCAGGGCGGGGGGACCCAGTACTTC. Translated: CASSSRQGGGTQYF.

This sequence joins TRBV7-3 and TRBJ2-5; D perhaps matches TRBD2 (6 bases). Trimming removed 2 bases from V and 5 bases from J, with 15 bases in between. Germline values: CDR1 SGHTA, CDR2 FQGTGA. CDR3 length: 15 amino acids. The CDR3 DNA follows: TGTGCCAGCAGCTTATTAACGGGAGAATCGGAGACCCAGTACTTC. This codes for CASSLLTGESETQYF.

The rearrangement uses TRBV28 and TRBJ1-2; D call uncertain. The CDR3 runs to 12 residues. CDR1 is MDHEN, CDR2 SYDVKM, per germline. The ends were cut back, 2 bases at V and 3 bases at J, with 4 bases in the middle. In DNA form, the CDR3 reads TGTGCCAGCAGTTTACTAGACTATGGCTACACCTTC. This sequence encodes CASSLLDYGYTF.

CDR3 sequence (DNA): TGCGCCAGCGGAGACAGCAGGGGGTCGGACGAGCAGTACTTC. Translation: CASGDSRGSDEQYF. The chain couples TRBV10-1 to TRBJ2-7, with 7 bases fitting TRBD1. The CDR3 has 14 amino acids. The germline V gene encodes CDR1 WNHNN and CDR2 SYGVQD (reference sequence). Trimming removed 8 bases from V and 5 bases from J; junction bases left unmatched: 12.

This clone showed up just a few times. The CDR3 is CASSVGRDGYQPQHF. The CDR3 DNA reads as TGTGCCAGTAGTGTCGGGCGGGACGGATATCAGCCCCAGCATTTT. The J gene is TRBJ1-5, the V gene TRBV19, with a possible D match to TRBD1 (5 bases). Germline V gene lookup returns CDR1 LNHDA and CDR2 SQIVND (reference sequence). The CDR3 extends over 15 amino acids. V dropped 5 bases and J dropped 5 bases, with 16 bases sitting between them.

V gene TRBV14 combines with J gene TRBJ1-4; 8 bases align to TRBD1. The CDR3 spans 17 residues. Per germline, CDR1 SGHDN and CDR2 FVKESK. J gave up 0 bases and V 4 bases, and 7 bases lay outside the gene matches. As DNA, the CDR3 is TGTGCCAGCAGCCGGACAGGGTGGTATACAACTAATGAAAAACTGTTTTTT. Its translation is CASSRTGWYTTNEKLFF.

The rearrangement joins TRBV6-5 to TRBJ1-3, with a possible D match to TRBD1 (6 bases). This CDR3 has 14 amino acids. V lost 6 bases, J lost 1 base, and 10 bases lay in between. Germline values: CDR1 MNHEY, CDR2 SVGAGI. The CDR3 bases are TGTGCCAGCAGAGAGGGACATTCTGGAAACACCATATATTTT. It is translated as CASREGHSGNTIYF.

The V call is TRBV18, the J call TRBJ2-7, with 7 bases fitting TRBD1. The CDR3 is 15 residues long. Germline CDR1 and CDR2: KGHSH and LQKENI. Germline trimming cut 2 bases from V and 3 bases from J; bases unmatched to any gene: 7. In nucleotides, the CDR3 is TGTGCCAGCTCACCAGGGGCAGGGGGAAGCTACGAGCAGTACTTC. It codes for CASSPGAGGSYEQYF.

V gene TRBV10-2 combines with J gene TRBJ2-3, with 9 bases matching TRBD1. From germline, CDR1 is WSHSY and CDR2 SAAADI. V lost 10 bases and J lost 3; bases outside the gene matches: 11. The CDR3 contains 15 residues. The DNA for the CDR3 is TGCGCCACGGGGGGTACAGGGGGCCCGACAGATACGCAGTATTTT. Translated, it gives CATGGTGGPTDTQYF.

The rearrangement links TRBV19 to TRBJ2-7; 8 nucleotides agree with TRBD1. The CDR3 covers 17 residues. Germline V gene data show CDR1 as LNHDA and CDR2 as SQIVND (reference sequence). J was trimmed by 0 bases and V by 3 bases; bases with no gene match: 10. The CDR3 region has the DNA TGTGCCAGTAGTATGGTATACGGGACAGGTAGCTCCTACGAGCAGTACTTC. Translated: CASSMVYGTGSSYEQYF.

The chain has TRBV30 and TRBJ1-1; no definite D call. This CDR3 spans 16 amino acids. Germline V lookup: CDR1 GTSNPN, CDR2 SVGIG (reference sequence). Deletions cut 2 bases from V and 1 base from J, with 17 bases between. CDR3 sequence (DNA): TGTGCCTGGAGTTCCACCCTCGGGAGGAGGAACACTGAAGCTTTCTTT. This encodes CAWSSTLGRRNTEAFF. Filled out from reference TRBV30 and TRBJ1-1, the complete variable domain reads SQTIHQWPATLVQPVGSPLSLECTVEGTSNPNLYWYRQAAGRGLQLLFYSVGIGQISSEVPQNLSASRPQDRQFILSSKKLLLSDSGFYLCAWSSTLGRRNTEAFFGQGTRLTVV.

The chain links TRBV3-1 (or the pseudogene TRBV3-2) to TRBJ1-4; possible D gene TRBD1, 5 bases. The CDR3 extends over 15 amino acids. The germline CDR1 and CDR2 sequences are LGHDT and YNNKEL (reference sequence). V dropped 4 bases and J dropped 1 base, with 10 bases sitting between them. The CDR3 loop reads CASSPLGRTNEKLFF. CDR3 bases: TGTGCCAGCAGCCCCTTGGGGCGAACTAATGAAAAACTGTTTTTT.

CDR3 region: CASRSSRTTINEQFF. CDR3 bases: TGTGCCAGCCGCTCTAGTCGGACTACGATCAATGAGCAGTTCTTC. The chain couples TRBV25-1 to TRBJ2-1, with a weak D call TRBD2 (6 bases). Trimming stripped 8 bases from V and 6 bases from J, with 20 bases between. Germline V CDR1 and CDR2: MGHDK, SYGVNS. This CDR3 is built from 15 residues. Combining the CDR3 with reference TRBV25-1 and TRBJ2-1 gives the whole variable domain EADIYQTPRYLVIGTGKKITLECSQTMGHDKMYWYQQDPGMELHLIHYSYGVNSTEKGDLSSESTVSRIRTEHFPLTLESARPSHTSQYLCASRSSRTTINEQFFGPGTRLTVL.

This clone was seen just once. V and J are TRBV18 and TRBJ2-7; tentatively, D is TRBD2 (6 bases). Trimming stripped 3 bases from V and 7 bases from J, with 13 bases between. The CDR3 is 13 residues long. From germline, CDR1 is KGHSH and CDR2 LQKENI. This CDR3 reads CASSPLEGPEQYF. The CDR3 DNA follows: TGTGCCAGCTCACCGTTGGAGGGTCCGGAGCAGTACTTC.

This clone was seen only a few times. The chain recombines TRBV19 with TRBJ1-1; 9 nucleotides align to TRBD1. Unmatched junction bases numbered 6, after V lost 3 bases and J lost 10 bases. The CDR3 runs 13 residues. Germline V gene sequence: CDR1 LNHDA, CDR2 SQIVND (reference sequence). CDR3 sequence (DNA): TGTGCCAGTAGTATGGGGACAGGGACTTCAGCTTTCTTT. Protein sequence: CASSMGTGTSAFF. The whole variable domain, remainder taken from reference TRBV19 and TRBJ1-1, is DGGITQSPKYLFRKEGQNVTLSCEQNLNHDAMYWYRQDPGQGLRLIYYSQIVNDFQKGDIAEGYSVSREKKESFPLTVTSAQKNPTAFYLCASSMGTGTSAFFGQGTRLTVV.

The chain employs TRBV23-1 and TRBJ1-2; 7 positions agree with TRBD1. TRBV23-1 is annotated as an ORF whose role is uncertain. The CDR3 has 14 amino acids. J gave up 6 bases and V 4 bases, and 8 bases lay outside the gene matches. CDR3 in amino acids: CASSPGTVNHGYTF. CDR3 nucleotides: TGCGCCAGCAGTCCTGGGACAGTAAACCATGGCTACACCTTC.

The J gene is TRBJ2-3, the V gene TRBV24-1; D gene uncertain. Per the germline V gene, CDR1 is KGHDR and CDR2 is SFDVKD. The CDR3 consists of 13 residues. V lost 3 bases, J lost 5 bases, and 8 bases lay in between. The CDR3 reads CATSDRLVDTQYF. CDR3 coding DNA: TGTGCCACCAGTGATCGACTGGTAGATACGCAGTATTTT.

Only one count was recorded for this clone. This chain uses TRBV6-2 or TRBV6-3 with TRBJ1-5, with a possible D match to TRBD1 (5 bases). The CDR3 spans 15 residues. Trimming removed 1 base from V and 2 bases from J, with 9 bases in between. Germline-derived CDR1 and CDR2 are MNHEY and SVGEGT. The CDR3 reads CASSYYGGGNQPQHF. The CDR3 DNA is TGTGCCAGCAGTTACTATGGGGGGGGCAATCAGCCCCAGCATTTT.

The chain links TRBV5-4 to TRBJ2-6; 7 bases line up with TRBD1. The CDR3 covers 17 residues. From germline, CDR1 is SGHNT and CDR2 YYREEE (reference sequence). V lost 1 base, J lost 4 bases, and 8 bases stayed unmatched. CDR3: CASSLRTGRDGANVLTF. The CDR3 DNA is TGTGCCAGCAGCTTGCGGACAGGCCGGGACGGGGCCAACGTCCTGACTTTC.

The count of this clone is one. J is TRBJ2-7 and V is TRBV6-4, with D perhaps TRBD2 (6 bases). Trimming pared 3 bases from V and 2 bases from J, leaving 17 bases between. Germline V lookup: CDR1 MRHNA, CDR2 SNTAGT. The CDR3 runs 16 residues. In DNA, the CDR3 is TGTGCCAGCAGTGAGCCCCTCGCGGAGGGAACCTACGAGCAGTACTTC. Translating gives CASSEPLAEGTYEQYF.

The chain combines TRBV29-1 with TRBJ2-1; D is possibly TRBD2 (5 bases). CDR3 length: 17 amino acids. V shed 6 bases and J shed 2 bases, with 23 bases lying between them. The V gene's germline CDR1 is SQVTM and CDR2 ANQGSEA. CDR3 protein: CSVEAPTSLRTYNEQFF. The CDR3 coding sequence is TGCAGCGTCGAGGCCCCAACTAGTCTGAGAACCTACAATGAGCAGTTCTTC.